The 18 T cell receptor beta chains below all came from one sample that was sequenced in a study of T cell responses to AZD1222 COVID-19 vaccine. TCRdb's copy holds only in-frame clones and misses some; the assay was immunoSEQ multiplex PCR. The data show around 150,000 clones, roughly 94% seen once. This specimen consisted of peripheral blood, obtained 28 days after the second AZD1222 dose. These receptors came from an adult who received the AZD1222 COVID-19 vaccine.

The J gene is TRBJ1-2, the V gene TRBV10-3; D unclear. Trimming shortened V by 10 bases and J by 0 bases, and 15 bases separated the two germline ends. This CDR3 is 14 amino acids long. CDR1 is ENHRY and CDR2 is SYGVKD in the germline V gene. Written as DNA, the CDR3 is TGTGCCACCCAGACGACGGGCGCTAACTATGGCTACACCTTC. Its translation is CATQTTGANYGYTF.

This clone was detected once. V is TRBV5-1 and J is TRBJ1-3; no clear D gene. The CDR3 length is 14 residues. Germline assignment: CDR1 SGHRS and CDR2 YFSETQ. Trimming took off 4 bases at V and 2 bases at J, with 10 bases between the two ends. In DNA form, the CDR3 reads TGCGCCAGCAGCAGCGGGTGGCCTGGAAACACCATATATTTT. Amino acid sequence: CASSSGWPGNTIYF.

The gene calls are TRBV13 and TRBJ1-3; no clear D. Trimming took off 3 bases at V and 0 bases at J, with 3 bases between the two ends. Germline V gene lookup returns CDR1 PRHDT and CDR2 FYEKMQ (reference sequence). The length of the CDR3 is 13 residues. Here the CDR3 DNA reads TGTGCCAGCAGCTTCCTCTCTGGAAACACCATATATTTT. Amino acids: CASSFLSGNTIYF.

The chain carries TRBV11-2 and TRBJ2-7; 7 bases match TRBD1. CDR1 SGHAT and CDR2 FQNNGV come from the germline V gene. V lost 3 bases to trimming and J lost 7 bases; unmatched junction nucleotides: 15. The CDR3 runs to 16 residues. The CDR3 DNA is TGTGCCAGCAGCTTCCCCATAGGACAGGCCTCCCTGGAGCAGTACTTC. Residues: CASSFPIGQASLEQYF.

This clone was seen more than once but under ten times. CDR3: CASSNSQGQETQYF. Here the CDR3 DNA reads TGTGCCAGCTCAAACTCACAGGGACAGGAGACCCAGTACTTC. The rearrangement uses TRBV18 and TRBJ2-5, with 7 bases matching TRBD1. CDR3 length: 14 amino acids. V was clipped by 5 bases and J by 5 bases; unmatched bases: 8. Germline CDR1 and CDR2: KGHSH and LQKENI.

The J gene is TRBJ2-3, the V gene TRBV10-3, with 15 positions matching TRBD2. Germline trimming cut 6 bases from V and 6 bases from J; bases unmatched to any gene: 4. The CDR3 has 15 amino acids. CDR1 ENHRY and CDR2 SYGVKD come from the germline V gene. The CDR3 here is CAIRRTSGGADTQYF. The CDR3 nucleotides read TGTGCCATCAGGCGGACTAGCGGGGGGGCGGATACGCAGTATTTT.

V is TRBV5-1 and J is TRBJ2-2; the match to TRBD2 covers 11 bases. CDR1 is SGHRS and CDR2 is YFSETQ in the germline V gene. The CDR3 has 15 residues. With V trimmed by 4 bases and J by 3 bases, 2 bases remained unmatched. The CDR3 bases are TGCGCCAGCAGCAAGGGACTAGCGGACACCGGGGAGCTGTTTTTT. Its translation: CASSKGLADTGELFF.

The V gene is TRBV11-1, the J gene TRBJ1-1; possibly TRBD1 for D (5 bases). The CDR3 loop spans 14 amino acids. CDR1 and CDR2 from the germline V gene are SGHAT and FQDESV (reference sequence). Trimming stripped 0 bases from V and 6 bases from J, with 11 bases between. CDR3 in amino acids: CASSLAGGLPEAFF. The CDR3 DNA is TGTGCCAGCAGCTTAGCGGGGGGACTCCCTGAAGCTTTCTTT.

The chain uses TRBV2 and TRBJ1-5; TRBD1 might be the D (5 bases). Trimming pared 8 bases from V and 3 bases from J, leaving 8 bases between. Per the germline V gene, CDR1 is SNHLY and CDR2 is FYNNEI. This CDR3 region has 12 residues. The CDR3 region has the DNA TGTGCCAGCCGGGGGGACAATCAGCCCCAGCATTTT. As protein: CASRGDNQPQHF. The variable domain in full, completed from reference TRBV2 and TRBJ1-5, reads EPEVTQTPSHQVTQMGQEVILRCVPISNHLYFYWYRQILGQKVEFLVSFYNNEISEKSEIFDDQFSVERPDGSNFTLKIRSTKLEDSAMYFCASRGDNQPQHFGDGTRLSIL.

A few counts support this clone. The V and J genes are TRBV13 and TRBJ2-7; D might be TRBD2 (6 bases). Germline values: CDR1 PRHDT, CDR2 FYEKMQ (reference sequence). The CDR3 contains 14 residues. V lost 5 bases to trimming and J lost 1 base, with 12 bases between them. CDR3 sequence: CASSGRDGSYEQYF. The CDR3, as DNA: TGTGCCAGCAGCGGGCGGGACGGATCCTACGAGCAGTACTTC. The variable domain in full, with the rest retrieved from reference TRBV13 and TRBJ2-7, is AAGVIQSPRHLIKEKRETATLKCYPIPRHDTVYWYQQGPGQDPQFLISFYEKMQSDKGSIPDRFSAQQFSDYHSELNMSSLELGDSALYFCASSGRDGSYEQYFGPGTRLTVT.

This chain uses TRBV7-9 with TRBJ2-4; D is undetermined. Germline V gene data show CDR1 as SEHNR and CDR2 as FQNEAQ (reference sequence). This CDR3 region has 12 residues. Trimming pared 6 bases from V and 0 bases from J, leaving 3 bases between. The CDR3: CASSLAKNIQYF. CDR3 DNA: TGTGCCAGCAGTCTAGCCAAAAACATTCAGTACTTC. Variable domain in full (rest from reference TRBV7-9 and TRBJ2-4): DTGVSQNPRHKITKRGQNVTFRCDPISEHNRLYWYRQTLGQGPEFLTYFQNEAQLEKSRLLSDRFSAERPKGSFSTLEIQRTEQGDSAMYLCASSLAKNIQYFGAGTRLSVL.

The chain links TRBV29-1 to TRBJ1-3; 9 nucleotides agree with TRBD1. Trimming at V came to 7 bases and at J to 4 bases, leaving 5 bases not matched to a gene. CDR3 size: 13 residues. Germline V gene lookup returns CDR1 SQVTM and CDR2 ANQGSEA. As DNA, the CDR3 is TGCAGCGGTACCGGGACAGGGGGAAACACCATATATTTT. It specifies CSGTGTGGNTIYF.

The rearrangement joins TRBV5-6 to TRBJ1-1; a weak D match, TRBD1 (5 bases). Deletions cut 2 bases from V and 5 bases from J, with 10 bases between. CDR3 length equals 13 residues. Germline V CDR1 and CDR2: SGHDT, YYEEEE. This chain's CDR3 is CASSFGAGTEAFF. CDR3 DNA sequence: TGTGCCAGCAGCTTTGGGGCCGGGACTGAAGCTTTCTTT.

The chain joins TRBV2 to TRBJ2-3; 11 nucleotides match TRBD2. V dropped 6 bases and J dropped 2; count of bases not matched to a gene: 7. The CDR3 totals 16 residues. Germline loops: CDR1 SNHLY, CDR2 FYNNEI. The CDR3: CASRYSGGADTDTQYF. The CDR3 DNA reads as TGTGCCAGCAGATATAGCGGGGGGGCCGACACAGATACGCAGTATTTT.

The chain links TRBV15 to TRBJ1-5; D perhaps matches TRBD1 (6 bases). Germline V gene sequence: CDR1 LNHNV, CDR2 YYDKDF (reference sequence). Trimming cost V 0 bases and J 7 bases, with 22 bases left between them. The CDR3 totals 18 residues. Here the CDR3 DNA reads TGTGCCACCAGCAGAGATCCCCCTGGGGGGGCCAAGGACCAGCCCCAGCATTTT. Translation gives CATSRDPPGGAKDQPQHF.

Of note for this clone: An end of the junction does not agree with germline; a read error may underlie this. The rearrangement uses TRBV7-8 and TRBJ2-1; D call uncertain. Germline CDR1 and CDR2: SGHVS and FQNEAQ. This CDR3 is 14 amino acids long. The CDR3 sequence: CASSLAEGYSEQFF. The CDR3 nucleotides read TGTGCCAGCAGCTTAGCGGAAGGGTACAGTGAGCAGTTCTTC.

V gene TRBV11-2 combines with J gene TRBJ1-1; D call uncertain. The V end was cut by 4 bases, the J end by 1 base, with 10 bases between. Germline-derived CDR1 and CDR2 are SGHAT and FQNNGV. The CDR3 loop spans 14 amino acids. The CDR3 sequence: CASSSVTGNTEAFF. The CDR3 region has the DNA TGTGCCAGCAGCTCAGTTACGGGGAACACTGAAGCTTTCTTT.

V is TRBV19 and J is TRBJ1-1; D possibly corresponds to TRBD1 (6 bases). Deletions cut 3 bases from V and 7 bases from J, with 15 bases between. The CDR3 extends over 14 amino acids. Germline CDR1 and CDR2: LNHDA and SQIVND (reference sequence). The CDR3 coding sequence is TGTGCCAGTAGTATGACGTACAGGGATGGTGAAGCTTTCTTT. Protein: CASSMTYRDGEAFF.